Below, 18 T cell receptor beta chains from the same sample are listed, as sequenced in a study of beta chain features in type 1 diabetes. Reverse transcribing all isolated RNA meant expressed TCRB transcripts were sequenced. Using immunoSEQ multiplex PCR, the repertoire was profiled, and TCRdb retains in-frame clones only, with some absent. The top ten clones hold about 0.019% of a sample with a few hundred thousand clones, over 12% of them seen once. Input material: naive CD4+ T cells from blood. Receptor source: a woman aged 18-29 years in good health.

About this clone: Other DNA sequences from this sample encode an identical CDR3 as well. The chain joins TRBV30 to TRBJ1-5, with D uncertain. With 0 bases removed from V and 5 bases from J, the gap between germline ends came to 8 bases. Germline V gives CDR1 GTSNPN, CDR2 SVGIG (reference sequence). This CDR3 spans 13 amino acids. CDR3 region: CAWSVRTDQPQHF. The CDR3 DNA reads as TGTGCCTGGAGTGTACGTACGGATCAGCCCCAGCATTTT.

This clone was seen only a few times. The chain couples TRBV5-1 to TRBJ2-7; weak D call: TRBD2 (6 bases). Per germline, CDR1 SGHRS and CDR2 YFSETQ. V lost 0 bases, J lost 1 base, and 11 bases lay in between. This CDR3 contains 15 residues. CDR3 sequence (DNA): TGCGCCAGCAGCTTGGATCCCGGGGGTTCCTACGAGCAGTACTTC. The encoded protein is CASSLDPGGSYEQYF.

This chain uses TRBV9 with TRBJ2-2; no reliable D call. Germline lookup yields CDR1 SGDLS and CDR2 YYNGEE. The length of the CDR3 is 14 residues. Deletions cut 1 base from V and 3 bases from J, with 7 bases between. The DNA for the CDR3 is TGTGCCAGCAGCGTAAGCGTCCACACCGGGGAGCTGTTTTTT. This encodes CASSVSVHTGELFF.

The V call is TRBV4-1, the J call TRBJ2-3; D perhaps matches TRBD1 (6 bases). The CDR3 is 16 amino acids. CDR1 MGHRA and CDR2 YSYEKL come from the germline V gene. V lost 3 bases, J lost 2 bases, and 15 bases lay in between. DNA of the CDR3: TGCGCCAGCAGCCAGACAGGTTCCATCCCCACAGATACGCAGTATTTT. Protein: CASSQTGSIPTDTQYF.

The chain couples TRBV15 to TRBJ1-2, with TRBD1 matching 9 bases. The CDR3 is made up of 14 amino acids. Trimming took 5 bases from V and 7 from J; bases not matched to a gene: 8. Germline assignment: CDR1 LNHNV and CDR2 YYDKDF (reference sequence). CDR3 DNA sequence: TGTGCCACCAGCGCTTTGACAGGGGGAGGTGGCTACACCTTC. Translated, it gives CATSALTGGGGYTF.

This chain uses TRBV5-6 with TRBJ2-7, with a weak D call TRBD2 (5 bases). This CDR3 is 13 amino acids long. V dropped 0 bases and J dropped 3 bases, with 7 bases sitting between them. Germline loops: CDR1 SGHDT, CDR2 YYEEEE. CDR3 loop: CASSLAGIYEQYF. CDR3 in DNA: TGTGCCAGCAGCTTGGCCGGGATCTACGAGCAGTACTTC.

This rearrangement joins TRBV28 to TRBJ2-7, with 10 positions matching TRBD1. CDR1 MDHEN and CDR2 SYDVKM come from the germline V gene. CDR3 size: 16 residues. Trimming at V came to 2 bases and at J to 0 bases, leaving 4 bases not matched to a gene. The DNA for the CDR3 is TGTGCCAGCAGTTTAGGGGGGACAGGGGCCTCCTACGAGCAGTACTTC. Its protein is CASSLGGTGASYEQYF.

The table lists this clone with a few counts. V and J are TRBV9 and TRBJ2-3; D unclear. V was shortened by 6 bases and J by 0 bases, with 17 bases between the two germline ends. This CDR3 contains 16 residues. Germline CDR1 is SGDLS and CDR2 is YYNGEE. The CDR3 region is CASTQDGARSTDTQYF. The CDR3, as DNA: TGTGCCAGCACCCAAGACGGAGCAAGGAGCACAGATACGCAGTATTTT.

This clone was seen a few times. The rearrangement joins TRBV7-9 to TRBJ1-1; D unresolved. CDR1 is SEHNR, CDR2 FQNEAQ, per germline (reference sequence). The CDR3 runs to 14 residues. Deletions cut 5 bases from V and 1 base from J, with 11 bases between. The CDR3 DNA sequence: TGTGCCAGCAGCGAAGCAGCGGCGAACACTGAAGCTTTCTTT. Amino acid sequence: CASSEAAANTEAFF. Based on the CDR3 plus reference TRBV7-9 and TRBJ1-1, the full variable domain is DTGVSQNPRHKITKRGQNVTFRCDPISEHNRLYWYRQTLGQGPEFLTYFQNEAQLEKSRLLSDRFSAERPKGSFSTLEIQRTEQGDSAMYLCASSEAAANTEAFFGQGTRLTVV.

In this sample, this clone turned up a few times. This chain uses TRBV7-2 with TRBJ2-7, with 9 bases aligning to TRBD2. V lost 5 bases, J lost 4 bases, and 21 bases stayed unmatched. Germline V gene data show CDR1 as SGHTA and CDR2 as FQGNSA. CDR3 size: 19 residues. The CDR3 loop reads CASSISFFGAAGGAYEQYF. The CDR3 bases are TGTGCCAGCAGCATTTCGTTCTTTGGTGCAGCGGGAGGAGCGTACGAGCAGTACTTC.

This clone came up a few times. A read error may produce the germline difference seen at one junction end. This chain links TRBV30 with TRBJ1-4; D is unclear. The CDR3 runs to 13 residues. In germline, CDR1 is GTSNPN, CDR2 SVGIG (reference sequence). The CDR3 DNA sequence: TGTGCCTGGAGTGACGGAACTAATCAAAAACTGTTTTTT. Its translation: CAWSDGTNQKLFF.

The chain links TRBV27 to TRBJ2-5; a weak D match, TRBD1 (6 bases). Germline CDR1 MNHEY, CDR2 SMNVEV (reference sequence). The CDR3 covers 13 residues. Between the trimmed V and J ends, which lost 4 bases and 6 bases, there was a span of 12 bases. CDR3 nucleotide sequence: TGTGCCAGCAGTTGGACAGTAAGACAGACCCAGTACTTC. It encodes CASSWTVRQTQYF.

This clone occurred a few times. The rearrangement uses TRBV7-6 and TRBJ1-5, with 7 bases that match TRBD1. CDR1 is SGHVS and CDR2 is FNYEAQ in the germline V gene. The V and J ends lost 4 bases and 2 bases, in that order; junction bases with no gene match: 8. The CDR3 covers 16 residues. The chain's CDR3 is CASSSRQGHGNQPQHF. The CDR3 DNA reads TGTGCCAGCAGCTCCCGACAGGGCCACGGCAATCAGCCCCAGCATTTT.

The genes are TRBV7-8 and TRBJ2-2, with a possible D match to TRBD1 (5 bases). The CDR3 covers 14 residues. The germline V and J ends were trimmed by 3 bases and 7 bases, with 12 bases remaining between them. Germline V gene data show CDR1 as SGHVS and CDR2 as FQNEAQ. The CDR3 reads CASSFPGFNGELFF. For the CDR3, the DNA is TGTGCCAGCAGCTTTCCAGGGTTTAACGGGGAGCTGTTTTTT. Drawing the rest from reference TRBV7-8 and TRBJ2-2, the complete variable domain is GAGVSQSPRYKVAKRGQDVALRCDPISGHVSLFWYQQALGQGPEFLTYFQNEAQLDKSGLPSDRFFAERPEGSVSTLKIQRTQQEDSAVYLCASSFPGFNGELFFGEGSRLTVL.

This chain connects TRBV5-1 to TRBJ2-7, with TRBD2 matching 13 bases. CDR3 length equals 15 residues. Germline trimming cut 6 bases from V and 2 bases from J; bases unmatched to any gene: 5. Germline CDR1 reads SGHRS; CDR2 reads YFSETQ. The CDR3 sequence is CASTEGLAGTYEQYF. CDR3 DNA: TGCGCCAGCACCGAGGGACTAGCGGGGACCTACGAGCAGTACTTC. The full variable domain, rest sourced from reference TRBV5-1 and TRBJ2-7, is KAGVTQTPRYLIKTRGQQVTLSCSPISGHRSVSWYQQTPGQGLQFLFEYFSETQRNKGNFPGRFSGRQFSNSRSEMNVSTLELGDSALYLCASTEGLAGTYEQYFGPGTRLTVT.

This clone occurred a few times. This chain uses TRBV6-1 with TRBJ2-7; D gene ambiguous. Germline V gene lookup returns CDR1 MNHNS and CDR2 SASEGT. The CDR3 has 14 residues. Trimming took 8 bases from V and 0 from J, leaving 14 bases between them. As DNA, the CDR3 is TGTGCCAGCCCCCCAGGTGGTGCCTCCTACGAGCAGTACTTC. Encoded protein: CASPPGGASYEQYF.

Of note for this clone: The sample holds other DNA sequences that translate to the same CDR3. This chain uses TRBV14 with TRBJ2-7, with TRBD1 identical over 10 bases. The CDR3 is 14 amino acids. Trimming cost V 3 bases and J 2 bases; bases outside gene matches: 1. Germline V CDR1 and CDR2: SGHDN, FVKESK. This CDR3 is CASSQGQGTYEQYF. In DNA form, the CDR3 reads TGTGCCAGCAGCCAGGGACAGGGGACCTACGAGCAGTACTTC.

V and J are TRBV7-9 and TRBJ2-1; 8 nucleotides line up with TRBD2. The CDR3 covers 12 residues. Trimming removed 5 bases from V and 14 bases from J; junction bases left unmatched: 8. Germline loops: CDR1 SEHNR, CDR2 FQNEAQ (reference sequence). The CDR3 coding sequence is TGTGCCAGCAGCCCCGATAGCGGGAATAAGTTCTTC. This encodes CASSPDSGNKFF.